The following is a T cell receptor beta chain sequence with its context. In its sample, this clonotype was seen a few times. The specificity of this receptor is unknown. Base-call qualities are not available, and no considerably larger clone is one nucleotide away. The data were obtained in a study of response to subunit inactivated influenza vaccine (dated by TCRdb to 2017 to 2018). Context from the whole study: The study used deep quantitative T cell receptor repertoire profiling to track responses to a trivalent subunit inactivated influenza vaccine. What the study reported, not specific to this receptor: The authors proposed that each seasonal influenza vaccination may bring in only a limited number of new T cells.

Library construction relied on RT-PCR. For sequencing, an Illumina HiSeq 2500 was employed. TCRdb passed the public sequencing reads through fastp at Q25 and MiXCR, retaining productive beta sequences. Each record represents a unique CDR3 protein, reported with the most common genes and DNA among its rows. The sample yields about 520,000 distinct CDR3 sequences; 6.5% to 8% were counted once. The ten largest clones capture around 13% of the sample. After removal of 2 bases from V and 2 bases from J, the junction retains 9 bases not matched to a gene. Inclusive of the bounding cysteine and phenylalanine, the CDR3 is 16 residues long. Only CDR3 DNA is held: 48 bases, read in frame from base 1. From a lookup of the germline V gene (reference sequence), CDR1 and CDR2 are DFQATT and SNEGSKA.

The sequencing used PBMCs from blood, collected less than 30 months after vaccination. Rearrangement joined TRBV20-1 to TRBJ2-7, with 10 central nucleotides matching TRBD2. The clonotype comes from a man aged 45 to 70 who received an inactivated influenza vaccine. Donor details come from another sample of the same person, matched by shared clones. The DNA reads TGCAGTGCTAGAAAACCAGGACTAGCGGTTCCCTACGAGCAGTACTTC. It translates to CSARKPGLAVPYEQYF.